Included here is one TCR beta chain sequence, with context. CDR1 SQVTM and CDR2 ANQGSEA come from the germline V gene. This CDR3 comprises 14 residues. The V and J ends lost 6 bases and 10 bases, in that order; junction bases with no gene match: 8. The data are from a study of glioma-infiltrating T cells after dendritic cell vaccination. About the study: Dendritic cell vaccine was injected intradermally three times, biweekly.

Sample time point: after dendritic cell vaccination, including at tumor progression/relapse. The data were produced by immunoSEQ multiplex PCR, yet TCRdb's version contains in-frame clones alone and is incomplete. Of about 94,000 clones detected, approximately 80% appear once; the ten largest clones hold 5.4%. Sequences were derived from blood, sampled after dendritic cell vaccination. The source is a human donor with glioblastoma. The chain joins TRBV29-1 to TRBJ2-1, with 14 bases identical to TRBD2. The CDR3 DNA reads TGCAGCGTGGGGGGACTAGCGGGAGCTAGGGAGCAGTTCTTC. Its protein product is CSVGGLAGAREQFF.